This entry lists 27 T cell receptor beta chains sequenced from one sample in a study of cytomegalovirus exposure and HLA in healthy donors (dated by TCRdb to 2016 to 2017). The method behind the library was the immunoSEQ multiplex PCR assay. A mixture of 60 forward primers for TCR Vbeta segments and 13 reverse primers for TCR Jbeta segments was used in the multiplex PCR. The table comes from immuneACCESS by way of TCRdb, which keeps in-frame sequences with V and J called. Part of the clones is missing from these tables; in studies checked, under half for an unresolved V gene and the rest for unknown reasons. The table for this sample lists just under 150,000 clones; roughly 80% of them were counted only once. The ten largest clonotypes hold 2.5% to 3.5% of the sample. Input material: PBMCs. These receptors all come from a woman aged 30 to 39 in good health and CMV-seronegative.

CDR3 in DNA: TGTGCCAGTAGGGAGGGGACCTATTTAGATGAGCAGTTCTTC. This codes for CASREGTYLDEQFF. V usage is TRBV19 and J usage is TRBJ2-1, with D possibly being TRBD2 (6 bases). The V and J ends lost 6 bases and 8 bases respectively, with 17 bases between them. Per the germline V gene, CDR1 is LNHDA and CDR2 is SQIVND (reference sequence). This CDR3 spans 14 amino acids. Complete variable domain (other parts from reference TRBV19 and TRBJ2-1): DGGITQSPKYLFRKEGQNVTLSCEQNLNHDAMYWYRQDPGQGLRLIYYSQIVNDFQKGDIAEGYSVSREKKESFPLTVTSAQKNPTAFYLCASREGTYLDEQFFGPGTRLTVL.

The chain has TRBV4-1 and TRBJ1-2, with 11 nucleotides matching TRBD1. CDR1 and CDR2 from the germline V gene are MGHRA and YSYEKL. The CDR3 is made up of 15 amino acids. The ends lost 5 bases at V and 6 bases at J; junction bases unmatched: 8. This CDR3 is CASSSRDRGFDGYTF. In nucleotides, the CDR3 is TGCGCCAGCAGCTCCCGGGACAGGGGGTTCGATGGCTACACCTTC.

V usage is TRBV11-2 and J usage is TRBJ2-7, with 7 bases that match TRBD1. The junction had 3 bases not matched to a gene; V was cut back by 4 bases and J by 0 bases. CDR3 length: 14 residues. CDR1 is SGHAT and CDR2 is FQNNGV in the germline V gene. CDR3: CASSSRTGSYEQYF. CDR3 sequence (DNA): TGTGCCAGCAGCTCCAGGACAGGCTCCTACGAGCAGTACTTC.

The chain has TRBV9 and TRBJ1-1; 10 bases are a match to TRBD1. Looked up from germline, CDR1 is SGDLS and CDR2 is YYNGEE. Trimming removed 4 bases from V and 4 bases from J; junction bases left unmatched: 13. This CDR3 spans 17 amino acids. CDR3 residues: CASSTRGTGAGVTEAFF. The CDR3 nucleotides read TGTGCCAGCAGCACACGAGGGACAGGGGCCGGAGTCACTGAAGCTTTCTTT.

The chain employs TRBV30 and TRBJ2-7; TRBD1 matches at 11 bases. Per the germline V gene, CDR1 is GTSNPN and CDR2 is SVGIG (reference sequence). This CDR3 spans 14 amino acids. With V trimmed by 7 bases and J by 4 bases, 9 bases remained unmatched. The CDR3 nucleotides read TGTGCCTCCTCACGGACAGGGGGCAATTACGAGCAGTACTTC. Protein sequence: CASSRTGGNYEQYF.

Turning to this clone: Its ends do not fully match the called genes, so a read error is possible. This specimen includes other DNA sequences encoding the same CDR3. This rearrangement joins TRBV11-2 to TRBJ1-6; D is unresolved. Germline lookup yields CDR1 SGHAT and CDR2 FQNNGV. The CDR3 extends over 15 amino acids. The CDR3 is CASSLGGFANSPLHF. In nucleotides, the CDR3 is TGTGCCAGTAGCTTAGGAGGGTTTGCGAATTCACCCCTCCACTTT.

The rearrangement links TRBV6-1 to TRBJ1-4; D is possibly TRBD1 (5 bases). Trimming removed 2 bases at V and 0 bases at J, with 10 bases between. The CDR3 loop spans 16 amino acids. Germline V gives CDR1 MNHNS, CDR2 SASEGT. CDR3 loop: CASSERGPATNEKLFF. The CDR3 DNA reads TGTGCCAGCAGTGAAAGGGGCCCCGCAACTAATGAAAAACTGTTTTTT.

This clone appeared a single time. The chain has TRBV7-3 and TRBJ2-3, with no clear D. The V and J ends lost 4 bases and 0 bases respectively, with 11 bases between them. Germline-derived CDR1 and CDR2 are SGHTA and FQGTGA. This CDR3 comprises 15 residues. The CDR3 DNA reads TGTGCCAGCAGCTCGCAAATCGGGAGCACAGATACGCAGTATTTT. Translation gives CASSSQIGSTDTQYF. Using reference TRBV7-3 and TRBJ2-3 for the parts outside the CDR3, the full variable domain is GAGVSQTPSNKVTEKGKYVELRCDPISGHTALYWYRQSLGQGPEFLIYFQGTGAADDSGLPNDRFFAVRPEGSVSTLKIQRTERGDSAVYLCASSSQIGSTDTQYFGPGTRLTVL.

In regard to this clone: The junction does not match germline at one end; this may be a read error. This chain's CDR3 is CASRTGENGYAF. The CDR3 DNA sequence: TGTGCCAGCAGGACAGGGGAAAATGGCTACGCCTTC. This chain uses TRBV27 with TRBJ1-2, with 8 positions matching TRBD1. CDR3 length: 12 amino acids. From germline, CDR1 is MNHEY and CDR2 SMNVEV (reference sequence).

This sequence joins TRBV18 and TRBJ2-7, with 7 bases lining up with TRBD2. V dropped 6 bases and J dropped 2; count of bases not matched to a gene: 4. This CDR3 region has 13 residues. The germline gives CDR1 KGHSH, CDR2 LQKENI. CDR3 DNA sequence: TGTGCCAGCTCGCGGGAGTACACCTACGAGCAGTACTTC. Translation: CASSREYTYEQYF.

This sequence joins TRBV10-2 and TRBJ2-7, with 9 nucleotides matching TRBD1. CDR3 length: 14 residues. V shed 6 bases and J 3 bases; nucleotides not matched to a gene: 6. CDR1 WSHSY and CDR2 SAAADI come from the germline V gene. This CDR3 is CASSMTGGIYEQYF. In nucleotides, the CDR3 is TGCGCCAGCAGCATGACAGGGGGGATCTACGAGCAGTACTTC.

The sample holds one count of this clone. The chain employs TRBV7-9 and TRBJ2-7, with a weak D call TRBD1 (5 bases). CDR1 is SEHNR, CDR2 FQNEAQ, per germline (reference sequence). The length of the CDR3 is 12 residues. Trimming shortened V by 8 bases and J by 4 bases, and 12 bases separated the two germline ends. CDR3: CASLDRLYEQYF. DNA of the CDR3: TGTGCCAGCCTTGACAGACTTTACGAGCAGTACTTC.

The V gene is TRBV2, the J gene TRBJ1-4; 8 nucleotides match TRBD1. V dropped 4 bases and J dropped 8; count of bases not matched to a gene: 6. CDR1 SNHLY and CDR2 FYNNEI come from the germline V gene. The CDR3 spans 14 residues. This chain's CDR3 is CASSGTGRREKLFF. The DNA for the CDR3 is TGTGCCAGCAGTGGGACAGGGCGTAGAGAAAAACTGTTTTTT.

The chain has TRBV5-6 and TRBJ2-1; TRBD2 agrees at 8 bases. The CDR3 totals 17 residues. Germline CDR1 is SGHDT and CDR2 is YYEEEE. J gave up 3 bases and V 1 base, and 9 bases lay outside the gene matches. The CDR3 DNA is TGTGCCAGCAGCTTGTCCGTGGCGGGGGGAATCTACAATGAGCAGTTCTTC. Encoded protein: CASSLSVAGGIYNEQFF.

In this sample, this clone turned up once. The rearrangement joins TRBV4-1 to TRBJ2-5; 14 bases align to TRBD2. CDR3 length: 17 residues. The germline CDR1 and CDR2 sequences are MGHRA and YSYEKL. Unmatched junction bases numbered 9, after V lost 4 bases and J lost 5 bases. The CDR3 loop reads CASSRAGTSGSAETQYF. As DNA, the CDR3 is TGCGCCAGCAGCCGGGCCGGGACTAGCGGGAGTGCGGAGACCCAGTACTTC.

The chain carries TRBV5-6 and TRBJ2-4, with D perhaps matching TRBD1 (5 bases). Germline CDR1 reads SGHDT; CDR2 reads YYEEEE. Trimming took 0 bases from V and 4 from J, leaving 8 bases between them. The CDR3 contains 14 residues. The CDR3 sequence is CASSLGQRKNIQYF. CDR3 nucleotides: TGTGCCAGCAGCTTGGGACAGCGAAAAAACATTCAGTACTTC.

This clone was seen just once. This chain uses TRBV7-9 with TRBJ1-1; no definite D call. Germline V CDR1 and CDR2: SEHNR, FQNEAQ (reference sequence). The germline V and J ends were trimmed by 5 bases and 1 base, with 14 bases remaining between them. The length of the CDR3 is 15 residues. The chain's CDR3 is CASSNQWRPNTEAFF. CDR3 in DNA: TGTGCCAGCAGCAACCAATGGAGGCCGAACACTGAAGCTTTCTTT.

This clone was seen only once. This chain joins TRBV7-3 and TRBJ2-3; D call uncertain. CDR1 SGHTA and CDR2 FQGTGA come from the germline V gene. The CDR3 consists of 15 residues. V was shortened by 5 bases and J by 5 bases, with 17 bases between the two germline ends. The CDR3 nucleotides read TGTGCCAGCAGCCCCCTGGGCCCGTTCGGAGATACGCAGTATTTT. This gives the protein CASSPLGPFGDTQYF.

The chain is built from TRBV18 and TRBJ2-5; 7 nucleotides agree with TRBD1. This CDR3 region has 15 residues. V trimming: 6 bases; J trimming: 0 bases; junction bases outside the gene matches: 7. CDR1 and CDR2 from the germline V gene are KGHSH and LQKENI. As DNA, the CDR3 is TGTGCCAGCTCCCAGAACAGGGGAAACCAAGAGACCCAGTACTTC. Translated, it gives CASSQNRGNQETQYF.

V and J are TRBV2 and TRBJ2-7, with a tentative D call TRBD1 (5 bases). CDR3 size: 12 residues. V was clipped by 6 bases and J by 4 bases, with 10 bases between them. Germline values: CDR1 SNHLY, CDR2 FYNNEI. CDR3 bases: TGTGCCAGCAGCCAGGCAGGGTACGAGCAGTACTTC. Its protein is CASSQAGYEQYF.

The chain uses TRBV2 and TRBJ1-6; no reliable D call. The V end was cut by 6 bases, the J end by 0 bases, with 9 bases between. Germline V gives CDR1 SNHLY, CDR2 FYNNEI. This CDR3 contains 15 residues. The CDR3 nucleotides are TGTGCCAGCAGCGAGATTAGCTCCTATAATTCACCCCTCCACTTT. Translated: CASSEISSYNSPLHF.

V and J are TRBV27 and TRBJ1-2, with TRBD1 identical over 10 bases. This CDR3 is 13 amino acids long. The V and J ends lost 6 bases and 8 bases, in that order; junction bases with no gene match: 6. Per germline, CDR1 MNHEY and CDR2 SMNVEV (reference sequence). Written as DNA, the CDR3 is TGTGCCAGCAGGGTGGACAGGGGGGGCGGCTACACCTTC. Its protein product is CASRVDRGGGYTF.

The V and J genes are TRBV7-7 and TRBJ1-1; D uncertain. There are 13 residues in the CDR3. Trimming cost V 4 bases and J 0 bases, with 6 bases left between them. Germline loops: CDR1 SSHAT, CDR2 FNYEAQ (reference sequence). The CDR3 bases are TGTGCCAGCAGCTCGGGAATGAACACTGAAGCTTTCTTT. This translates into CASSSGMNTEAFF. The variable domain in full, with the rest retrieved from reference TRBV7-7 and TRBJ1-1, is GAGVSQSPRYKVTKRGQDVTLRCDPISSHATLYWYQQALGQGPEFLTYFNYEAQPDKSGLPSDRFSAERPEGSISTLTIQRTEQRDSAMYRCASSSGMNTEAFFGQGTRLTVV.

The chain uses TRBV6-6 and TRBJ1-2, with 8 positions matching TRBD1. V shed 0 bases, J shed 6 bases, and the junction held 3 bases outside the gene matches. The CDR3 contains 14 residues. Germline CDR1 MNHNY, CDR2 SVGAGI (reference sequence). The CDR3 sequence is CASSYSGTGNGYTF. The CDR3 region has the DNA TGTGCCAGCAGTTACTCCGGGACAGGAAATGGCTACACCTTC.

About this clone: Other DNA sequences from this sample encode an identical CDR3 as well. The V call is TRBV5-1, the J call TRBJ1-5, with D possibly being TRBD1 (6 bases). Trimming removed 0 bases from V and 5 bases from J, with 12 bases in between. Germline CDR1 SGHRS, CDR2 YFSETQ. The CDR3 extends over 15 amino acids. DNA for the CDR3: TGCGCCAGCAGCTTGGGGGGGCAGGGACATCAGCCCCAGCATTTT. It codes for CASSLGGQGHQPQHF. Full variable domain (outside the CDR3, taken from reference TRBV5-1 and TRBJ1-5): KAGVTQTPRYLIKTRGQQVTLSCSPISGHRSVSWYQQTPGQGLQFLFEYFSETQRNKGNFPGRFSGRQFSNSRSEMNVSTLELGDSALYLCASSLGGQGHQPQHFGDGTRLSIL.

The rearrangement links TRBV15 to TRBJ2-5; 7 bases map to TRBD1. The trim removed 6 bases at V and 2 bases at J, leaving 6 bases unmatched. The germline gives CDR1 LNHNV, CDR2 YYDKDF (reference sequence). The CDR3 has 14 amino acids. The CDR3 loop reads CATSRDRSQETQYF. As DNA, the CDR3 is TGTGCCACCAGTCGGGACAGATCTCAAGAGACCCAGTACTTC.

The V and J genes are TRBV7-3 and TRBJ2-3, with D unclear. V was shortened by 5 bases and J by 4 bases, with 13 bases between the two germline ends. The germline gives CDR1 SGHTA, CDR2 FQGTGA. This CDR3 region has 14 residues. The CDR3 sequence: CASSAGSAADTQYF. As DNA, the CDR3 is TGTGCCAGCAGCGCCGGGTCGGCGGCAGATACGCAGTATTTT. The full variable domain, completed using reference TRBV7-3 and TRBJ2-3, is GAGVSQTPSNKVTEKGKYVELRCDPISGHTALYWYRQSLGQGPEFLIYFQGTGAADDSGLPNDRFFAVRPEGSVSTLKIQRTERGDSAVYLCASSAGSAADTQYFGPGTRLTVL.